This T cell receptor beta chain came from a study of OX40 agonist ivuxolimab in advanced cancers. Across the study: Patients receiving dose escalation had hepatocellular carcinoma, melanoma, renal cell or head and neck cancer. Three patients, one with hepatocellular carcinoma and two with cutaneous melanoma, achieved partial responses. Study findings and constraints: Among the least clonally expanded were partial responders at 0.1-3.0 mg/kg.

It was autoimmune disease history or systemic immunosuppression that excluded patients. With 4 bases clipped from V and 0 bases from J, the junction kept 7 bases outside the gene matches. The CDR3 has 18 amino acids. Germline V lookup: CDR1 LGHNA, CDR2 YNFKEQ. This table comes from immunoSEQ multiplex PCR, and its TCRdb copy is limited to in-frame clones, with some not included. The data hold 55,000 to 70,000 clones, with more than 85% observed a single time. This clone occurred a few times. What it recognizes is unknown. The chain links TRBV4-2 to TRBJ2-7; 15 bases map to TRBD2. Sequencing was performed on CD4+ or CD8+ T cells sorted from blood, taken in a trial of the OX40 agonist ivuxolimab. The receptor was derived from an adult with an advanced solid tumor such as melanoma, head and neck, liver or kidney cancer. The CDR3 bases are TGTGCCAGCAGCCGGCAGGGACTAGCGGGGGGCCTCTCCTACGAGCAGTACTTC. Protein product: CASSRQGLAGGLSYEQYF.